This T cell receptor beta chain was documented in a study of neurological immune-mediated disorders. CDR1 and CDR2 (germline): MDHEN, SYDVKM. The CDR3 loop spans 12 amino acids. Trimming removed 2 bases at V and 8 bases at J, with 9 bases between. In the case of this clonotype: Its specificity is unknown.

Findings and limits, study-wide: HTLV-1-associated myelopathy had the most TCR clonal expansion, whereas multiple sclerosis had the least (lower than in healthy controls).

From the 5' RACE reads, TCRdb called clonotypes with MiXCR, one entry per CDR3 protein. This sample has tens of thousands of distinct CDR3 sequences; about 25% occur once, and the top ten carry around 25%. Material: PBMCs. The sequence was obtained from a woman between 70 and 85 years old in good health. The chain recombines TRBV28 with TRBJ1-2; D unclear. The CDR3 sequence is CASSLSRGGYTF. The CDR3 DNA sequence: TGTGCCAGCAGTTTAAGTCGGGGAGGCTACACCTTC.